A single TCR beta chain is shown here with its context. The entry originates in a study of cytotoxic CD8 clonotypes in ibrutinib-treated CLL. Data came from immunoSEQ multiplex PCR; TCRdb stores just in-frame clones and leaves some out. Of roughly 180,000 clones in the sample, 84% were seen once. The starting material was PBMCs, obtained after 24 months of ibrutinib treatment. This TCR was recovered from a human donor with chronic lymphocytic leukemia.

CDR3: CASRKGGTYEQYF. The DNA of the CDR3 is TGTGCCAGCAGAAAGGGGGGGACCTACGAGCAGTACTTC. The V gene is TRBV2, the J gene TRBJ2-7, with D tentatively TRBD2 (7 bases). Trimming removed 6 bases from V and 2 bases from J, with 11 bases in between. Looked up from germline, CDR1 is SNHLY and CDR2 is FYNNEI. The CDR3 contains 13 residues.